This TCR beta chain was observed in a study of radiation and T cells in renal cell carcinoma. Per germline, CDR1 SGHTA and CDR2 FQGNSA. Trimming cost V 5 bases and J 2 bases; bases outside gene matches: 1. This CDR3 has 14 residues. Here immunoSEQ multiplex PCR was the method, and the copy in TCRdb shows in-frame clones only, minus some. This table holds about 130,000 clones, 70% to 90% found once. Time point indicated: baseline pretreatment blood. Treatment indicated: 15 Gy SBRT to primary tumor, nephrectomy 4 weeks later. The origin of this receptor is a woman between 45 and 60 years old with renal cell carcinoma. Sequenced here: blood, sampled from a patient whose treatment included radiotherapy and nephrectomy. This chain uses TRBV7-2 with TRBJ1-5, with 9 nucleotides matching TRBD1. The CDR3 is CASSRQGGNQPQHF. In DNA, the CDR3 is TGTGCCAGCAGCCGACAGGGGGGCAATCAGCCCCAGCATTTT.